This T cell receptor (beta chain) stems from a study of blood T cell repertoires in COVID-19. Background on the study: The United States, Italy and Spain provided the acute and convalescent COVID-19 samples. From T cells, B-cell-depleted T cells, or PBMCs came the material, which was cDNA or gDNA.

Germline values: CDR1 SGHTS, CDR2 YDEGEE. V lost 3 bases and J lost 7; bases outside the gene matches: 7. CDR3 length equals 14 residues. Authors' processing steps: Amplification of reference gene primers was used by the study to estimate nucleated cell counts. The method was immunoSEQ multiplex PCR; TCRdb's version includes in-frame clones alone and lacks a portion of them. The V and J calls and clone size come from that table; D and trimming were worked out from the DNA. The sample lists over 200,000 clones; roughly 87% were seen once. This chain uses TRBV5-8 with TRBJ1-2; TRBD1 aligns across 9 bases. The TCR originated in a man aged 35-49 years with active or convalescent COVID-19. Source material: peripheral blood. The CDR3 is CASSSGQGSGGYTF. The CDR3 bases are TGTGCCAGCAGCTCCGGACAGGGGAGCGGTGGCTACACCTTC. The whole variable domain, remainder taken from reference TRBV5-8 and TRBJ1-2, is EAGVTQSPTHLIKTRGQQATLRCSPISGHTSVYWYQQALGLGLQFLLWYDEGEERNRGNFPPRFSGRQFPNYSSELNVNALELEDSALYLCASSSGQGSGGYTFGSGTRLTVV.